This T cell receptor (beta chain) was obtained from a study of persistence of HIV-infected CD4 T cells (dated by TCRdb to 2019 to 2021). Regarding the complete study: Participants had been on suppressive ART for a median of 8 years. Peripheral blood samples of up to roughly 180 mL were taken at multiple time points, with the exception of a couple of participants who underwent leukapheresis at a single time point. Anti-CD3/anti-CD28 stimulation activated a higher proportion of cells, with a lower memory fraction, than antigen stimulation. The study isolated CMV- and HIV-1 Gag-responding CD4+ T cells from ART-treated individuals to examine antigen-driven clonal expansion of HIV-1-infected cells. TCRbeta sequencing assessed the clonality of all cells in each sorted population, while proviral sequencing assessed the clonality of infected cells. The TCR cluster analysis across participants included about eight participants for CMV and roughly 7 participants for Gag.

Turning to this clone: What antigen it recognizes has not been identified. No base qualities exist here, and no much larger clone lies one base off it.

The meaning of the sample's treatment or condition label: suppressive antiretroviral therapy. As a nonspecific positive control representing the CD4+ T cell repertoire, the cells were stimulated with anti-CD3/anti-CD28 magnetic beads. Sorting of responding CD4+ T cells was based on upregulation of both CD40 ligand and CD69. HIV-1-infected adults in whom suppressive ART had been started during chronic infection were enrolled as participants. For at least 4 years, the participants' plasma HIV-1 RNA had been undetectable, below 50 copies/mL. To be included, participants needed a CD4+ T cell count above 400 cells/uL and a positive CMV serology. Before stimulation, PBMCs were isolated using density centrifugation and depleted of CD8+ T cells. CD8-depleted PBMCs were stimulated for approximately 19 hours with anti-CD28/CD49d costimulation, CD40-blocking antibody and enfuvirtide to prevent new infections. Sorting was done on either a Beckman Coulter MoFlo Legacy or an XDP sorter, and propidium iodide was used to exclude dead cells. The QIAamp DNA Mini Kit was used for genomic DNA extraction from samples above one million cells, and the Quick-DNA Microprep Kit was used otherwise.

V is clipped by 4 bases and J by 4 bases, and the sequence between their germline boundaries is 9 bases long. The germline V gene specifies MRHNA as CDR1 and SNTAGT as CDR2. Spanning cysteine to phenylalanine, the CDR3 consists of 13 amino acids. Only the CDR3 region is kept as DNA, spanning 39 bases read in frame from base 1. Here is what the overall study found, with its caveats: The study involved few individuals and tested only a limited range of antigens. A correlation was observed between TCR oligoclonality and proviral oligoclonality within the same sorted populations. Because the TCR analyses were done in bulk, restricting them to just the rare CMV-responding cells that actually carried HIV-1 proviruses was not possible. Significantly lower TCRbeta richness was observed in CMV- and Gag-responding cells than in anti-CD3/anti-CD28-responding cells, and higher oligoclonality was observed in CMV-responding cells than in CD3/CD28-stimulated and Gag-responding cells. Degenerate expanded CDR3beta sequences were enriched in antigen-responding cells, suggesting convergent selection of CD4+ responses to CMV and Gag.

The immunoSEQ hsTCRB assay version 4, run in survey mode, was used to sequence TCRbeta repertoires from genomic DNA. For TCRbeta sequencing, genomic DNA was diluted to 9.5 to 10 ng/uL, and up to roughly 1 ug was used per sample. Concerning the study's data processing: TCRbeta data analysis was done in ImmunoSeq Analyzer 3.0, and diversity was calculated on productive nucleotide rearrangements. Lower-bound TCR diversity was estimated with the improved Chao index, and clonality with the Gini coefficient using the Immunarch R package. When different nucleotide rearrangements encoded the same CDR3beta amino acid sequence, each rearrangement was treated as a distinct clonotype. Differential abundance analysis found TCRbeta sequences that were significantly enriched in antigen-responding cells compared with anti-CD3/anti-CD28-activated cells. TCRs were clustered by predicted peptide-MHC specificity with GLIPH2, both within individual participants and across merged participant data sets. TCRdb took this table from immuneACCESS and kept in-frame rearrangements with V and J called. Such tables lack part of the clones; where checked against another copy, unresolved V genes explain under half of the gap, and the rest is unexplained. The V and J calls and clone size come from that table; D and trimming were worked out from the DNA. Present in this sample are tens of thousands of clones, about 88% of which were seen just once. The top ten constitute roughly 0.46% of the sample.

The source is an adult woman with HIV who was CMV-seropositive. Sequencing used CD4+ T cells sorted from PBMCs after approximately 20-hour stimulation, obtained from a patient who received antiretroviral therapy. Sample cell subset or site, as interpreted from the label and publication: CD40L+CD69+ CD4 T cells responding to anti-CD3/anti-CD28 beads, representing the overall repertoire. The chain employs TRBV6-4 and TRBJ2-3; perhaps TRBD1 is the D gene, with 6 bases matching. The sequenced DNA: TGTGCCAGCAGTGGTGGGGGCCCAGATACGCAGTATTTT. Its translation reads: CASSGGGPDTQYF.